Following are 10 T cell receptor beta chains from one sample sequenced in a study of T cell repertoires in cytomegalovirus infection. Each CDR3 protein gets one entry after TCRdb re-called the reads with MiXCR. The sample holds 200,000 to 250,000 distinct CDR3 sequences, about 20% seen once. The material sequenced was CD8+ T cells from PBMCs. Receptors were obtained from a human donor in good health (CMV status not recorded). Some clones in this sample may be carry-over from other donors' samples.

The chain employs TRBV7-9 and TRBJ2-3; D is possibly TRBD2 (7 bases). Trimming removed 3 bases at V and 14 bases at J, with 24 bases between. CDR3 length equals 15 residues. Germline V gene data show CDR1 as SEHNR and CDR2 as FQNEAQ (reference sequence). The CDR3 region has the DNA TGTGCCAGCAGCTTTCCCGGCGGGGGCTGGGAAGATATGTATTTT. This sequence encodes CASSFPGGGWEDMYF.

The table lists this clonotype with a few counts. V is TRBV7-9 and J is TRBJ2-5; TRBD2 might be the D (5 bases). CDR1 SEHNR and CDR2 FQNEAQ come from the germline V gene (reference sequence). CDR3 length: 17 amino acids. The V end lost 7 bases, the J end lost 4 bases, and 25 bases lay between the germline ends. The CDR3, as DNA: TGTGCCAGCACCCCCATCGGGGAAATAGCTGGCCGAGAGACCCAGTACTTC. As protein: CASTPIGEIAGRETQYF.

This clonotype was seen a few times. This rearrangement joins TRBV20-1 to TRBJ1-1; D remains unclear. V was trimmed by 1 base and J by 0 bases, leaving 3 bases between them. Per germline, CDR1 DFQATT and CDR2 SNEGSKA (reference sequence). This CDR3 is 12 amino acids long. The CDR3 here is CSARGMNTEAFF. Written as DNA, the CDR3 is TGCAGTGCTAGAGGTATGAACACTGAAGCTTTCTTT.

This clonotype was counted ten times or more. The chain recombines TRBV6-1 with TRBJ1-6, with D possibly being TRBD1 (5 bases). This CDR3 comprises 15 residues. V was cut by 7 bases and J by 9 bases, with 19 bases left in between. The V gene's germline CDR1 is MNHNS and CDR2 SASEGT. The DNA for the CDR3 is TGTGCCAGCACGGGGACGATCGGGGCTGCTTCACCCCTCCACTTT. It encodes CASTGTIGAASPLHF.

This clonotype has only a few counts. The V call is TRBV9, the J call TRBJ1-1; no firm D call. Per germline, CDR1 SGDLS and CDR2 YYNGEE. Trimming shortened V by 5 bases and J by 4 bases, and 9 bases separated the two germline ends. This CDR3 has 12 amino acids. CDR3 in DNA: TGTGCCAGCAGGGGATTCGGCACTGAAGCTTTCTTT. This sequence encodes CASRGFGTEAFF.

This clonotype was observed at least ten times. The V call is TRBV28, the J call TRBJ1-4, with 7 bases lining up with TRBD1. The CDR3 contains 14 residues. Germline CDR1 and CDR2: MDHEN and SYDVKM. J was trimmed by 6 bases and V by 6 bases; bases with no gene match: 7. CDR3 sequence reads: CASSSDRVDEKLFF. The CDR3 coding sequence is TGTGCCAGCAGCTCCGACAGGGTGGATGAAAAACTGTTTTTT.

V and J are TRBV6-4 and TRBJ2-1, with TRBD1 as a possible D gene (7 bases). Germline CDR1 reads MRHNA; CDR2 reads SNTAGT. This CDR3 contains 15 residues. Trimming pared 0 bases from V and 7 bases from J, leaving 13 bases between. The CDR3 is CASSDSSGGHNEQFF. CDR3 DNA sequence: TGTGCCAGCAGTGACTCGTCAGGGGGGCATAATGAGCAGTTCTTC.

This clonotype showed up many times. The rearrangement uses TRBV7-2 and TRBJ2-7, with 8 bases that match TRBD2. V lost 5 bases, J lost 4 bases, and 7 bases stayed unmatched. Per germline, CDR1 SGHTA and CDR2 FQGNSA. The CDR3 sequence is 14 residues long. CDR3 sequence reads: CASSDELAVYEQYF. Written as DNA, the CDR3 is TGTGCCAGCAGCGATGAACTAGCGGTGTACGAGCAGTACTTC.

This chain connects TRBV20-1 to TRBJ2-7; D gene uncertain. Germline CDR1 reads DFQATT; CDR2 reads SNEGSKA (reference sequence). The V gene lost 6 bases and the J gene lost 2 bases, with 17 bases spanning the gap. This CDR3 spans 14 amino acids. The CDR3 is CSADRLEKTYEQYF. The CDR3 bases are TGCAGTGCCGACCGCTTGGAGAAAACCTACGAGCAGTACTTC.

This clonotype was observed at least ten times. V is TRBV6-2 or TRBV6-3 and J is TRBJ2-6; D is perhaps TRBD2 (5 bases). V lost 5 bases, J lost 1 base, and 9 bases lay in between. There are 15 residues in the CDR3. Germline assignment: CDR1 MNHEY and CDR2 SVGEGT. The CDR3 coding sequence is TGTGCCAGCAGTCCCACGGGGTCTGGGGCCAACGTCCTGACTTTC. Its translation: CASSPTGSGANVLTF.